This note documents a single T cell receptor (beta chain) sequence. Its specificity is unknown. Each donor was a healthy Caucasian individual from Russia, aged about 6 to 95. This record belongs to a study of blood T cells in healthy people across ages. A sample-barcoded 5' primer and a J-beta primer mix were used in a second PCR of about 7 to 11 cycles. Every cDNA was tagged by a template-switch adaptor with 12 random nucleotides. TCRdb called the 5' RACE reads again in MiXCR, with one record for every CDR3 protein. The sample yields 1.8 million or so distinct CDR3 sequences, 39% seen once. Study-level findings and limits: When one million T cells were used, diversity estimates were thought to be underestimates. Observed TCR beta diversity per million T cells went down as age went up. This fall followed a roughly linear course with age.

The source material was blood. This TCR came from a human donor in good health.

CDR3 protein: CASSQYVTQYF. DNA for the CDR3: TGTGCCAGCAGCCAATATGTGACCCAGTACTTC. The V call is TRBV3-1, the J call TRBJ2-7; D gene ambiguous. The J call may be mistaken, given a closer DNA end match to TRBJ2-5. The germline gives CDR1 LGHDT, CDR2 YNNKEL (reference sequence). The CDR3 is 11 residues long.